Only a few counts were recorded for the clone carrying this T cell receptor (beta chain). What it recognizes is unknown. The data were obtained in a study of cytomegalovirus exposure and HLA in healthy donors. General study findings and limits: 150 or so TCR beta chains were listed as cytomegalovirus-associated. In vitro work confirmed that a few CMV-associated chains recognize CMV antigens. Accounts indicate the classifier identified cytomegalovirus status with strong specificity and sensitivity.

The study drew the donors from its roughly 120-subject validation cohort, separate from the roughly 670-subject first cohort. Trimming at V came to 0 bases and at J to 7 bases, leaving 11 bases not matched to a gene. From germline, CDR1 is GTSNPN and CDR2 SVGIG (reference sequence). The CDR3 has 15 residues. Sequenced by immunoSEQ multiplex PCR; TCRdb stores in-frame clones only, minus some. In the table there are roughly 71,000 clones, 90% to 95% of which are singletons. What was sequenced was PBMCs. The chain joins TRBV30 to TRBJ2-7, with 8 bases that match TRBD1. This receptor was taken from a young woman in good health and CMV-seronegative. For the CDR3, the DNA is TGTGCCTGGAGTGTACCGGCAGGGGGCTCGATAGAGCAGTACTTC. Its translation is CAWSVPAGGSIEQYF.